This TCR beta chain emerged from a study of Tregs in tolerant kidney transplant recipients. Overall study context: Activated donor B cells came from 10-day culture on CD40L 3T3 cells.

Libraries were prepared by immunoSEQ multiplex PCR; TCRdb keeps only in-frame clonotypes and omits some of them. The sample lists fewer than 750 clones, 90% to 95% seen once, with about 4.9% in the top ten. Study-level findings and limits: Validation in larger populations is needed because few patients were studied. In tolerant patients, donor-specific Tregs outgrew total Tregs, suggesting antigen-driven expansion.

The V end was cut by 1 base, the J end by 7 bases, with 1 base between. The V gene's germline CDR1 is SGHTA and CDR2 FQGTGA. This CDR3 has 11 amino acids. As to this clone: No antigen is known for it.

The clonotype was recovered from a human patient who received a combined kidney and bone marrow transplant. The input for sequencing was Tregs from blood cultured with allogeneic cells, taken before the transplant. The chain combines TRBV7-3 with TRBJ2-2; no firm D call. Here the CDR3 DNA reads TGTGCCAGCAGCTTAAACGGGGAGCTGTTTTTT. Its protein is CASSLNGELFF.